The present entry profiles one TCR beta chain with its context. Its antigen remains unknown. Trimming cost V 0 bases and J 3 bases, with 13 bases left between them. Looked up from germline, CDR1 is SQVTM and CDR2 is ANQGSEA. This CDR3 is built from 15 residues. The data were taken from a study of cytomegalovirus exposure and HLA in healthy donors. The PCR made use of 60 Vbeta and 13 Jbeta primers. Some clones are missing from TCRdb's copy, which holds only in-frame ones; the method was immunoSEQ multiplex PCR. This sample's table has about 42,000 clones. Findings of the study overall: An ancestry cluster, one associated with Asian ancestry, reportedly showed fewer N-insertions than the 666-donor mean in a later analysis.

This clonotype was sampled from a man aged 25-45 years in good health and CMV-seronegative. Input material: PBMCs. The chain combines TRBV29-1 with TRBJ2-3; D remains unclear. DNA for the CDR3: TGCAGCGTTGAAGACCACTCCGGAGCTACAGATACGCAGTATTTT. Its protein product is CSVEDHSGATDTQYF.